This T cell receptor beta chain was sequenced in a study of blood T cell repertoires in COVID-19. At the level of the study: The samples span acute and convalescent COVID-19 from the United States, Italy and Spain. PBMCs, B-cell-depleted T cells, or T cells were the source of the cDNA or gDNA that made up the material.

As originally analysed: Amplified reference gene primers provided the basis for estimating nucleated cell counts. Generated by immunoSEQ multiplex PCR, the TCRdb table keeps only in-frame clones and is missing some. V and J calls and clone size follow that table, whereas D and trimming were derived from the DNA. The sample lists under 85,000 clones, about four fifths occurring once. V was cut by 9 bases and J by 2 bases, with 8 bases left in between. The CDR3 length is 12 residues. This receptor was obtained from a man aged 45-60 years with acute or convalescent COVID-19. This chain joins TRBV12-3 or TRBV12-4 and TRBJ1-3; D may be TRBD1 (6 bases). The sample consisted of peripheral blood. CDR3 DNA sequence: TGTGCCAGGGGGACACCTGGAAACACCATATATTTT. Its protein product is CARGTPGNTIYF.